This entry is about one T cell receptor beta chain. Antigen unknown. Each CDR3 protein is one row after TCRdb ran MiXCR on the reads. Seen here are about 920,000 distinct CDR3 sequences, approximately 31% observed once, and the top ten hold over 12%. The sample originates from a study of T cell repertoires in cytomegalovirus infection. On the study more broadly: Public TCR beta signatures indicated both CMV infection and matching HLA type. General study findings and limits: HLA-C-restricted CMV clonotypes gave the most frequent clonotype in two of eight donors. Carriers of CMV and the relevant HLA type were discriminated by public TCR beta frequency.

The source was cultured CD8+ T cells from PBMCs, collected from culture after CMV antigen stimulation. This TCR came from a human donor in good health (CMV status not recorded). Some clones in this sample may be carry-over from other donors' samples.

The CDR3 bases are TGTGCCAGCAGCCACAGGGGGAGAGCAGATACGCAGTATTTT. Encoded protein: CASSHRGRADTQYF. This chain connects TRBV28 to TRBJ2-3; 8 bases line up with TRBD1. Looked up from germline, CDR1 is MDHEN and CDR2 is SYDVKM. CDR3 length equals 14 residues. V was pared by 6 bases and J by 4 bases, with 6 bases of the junction left unmatched.